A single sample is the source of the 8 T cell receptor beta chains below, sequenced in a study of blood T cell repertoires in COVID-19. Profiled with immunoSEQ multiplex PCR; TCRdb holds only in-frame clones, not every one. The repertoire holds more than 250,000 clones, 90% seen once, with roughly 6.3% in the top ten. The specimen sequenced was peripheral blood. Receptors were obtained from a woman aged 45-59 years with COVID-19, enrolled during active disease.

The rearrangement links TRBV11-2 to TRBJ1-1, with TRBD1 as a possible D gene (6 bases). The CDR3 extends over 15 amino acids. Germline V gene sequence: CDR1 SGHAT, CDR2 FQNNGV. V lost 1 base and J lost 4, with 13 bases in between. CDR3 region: CASSLGHRVGTEAFF. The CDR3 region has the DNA TGTGCCAGCAGCTTAGGGCACAGGGTTGGCACTGAAGCTTTCTTT.

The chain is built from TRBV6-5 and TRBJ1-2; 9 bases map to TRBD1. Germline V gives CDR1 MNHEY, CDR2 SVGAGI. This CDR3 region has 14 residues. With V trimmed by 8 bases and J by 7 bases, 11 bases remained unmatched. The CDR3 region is CASSRTGDGGGYTF. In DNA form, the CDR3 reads TGTGCCAGCTCCCGGACAGGGGATGGCGGTGGCTACACCTTC.

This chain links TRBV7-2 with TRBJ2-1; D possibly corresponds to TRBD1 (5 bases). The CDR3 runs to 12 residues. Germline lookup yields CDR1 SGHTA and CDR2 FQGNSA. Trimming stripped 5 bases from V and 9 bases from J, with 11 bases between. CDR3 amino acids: CASSPSRGEQFF. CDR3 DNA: TGTGCCAGCAGCCCATCTAGGGGTGAGCAGTTCTTC.

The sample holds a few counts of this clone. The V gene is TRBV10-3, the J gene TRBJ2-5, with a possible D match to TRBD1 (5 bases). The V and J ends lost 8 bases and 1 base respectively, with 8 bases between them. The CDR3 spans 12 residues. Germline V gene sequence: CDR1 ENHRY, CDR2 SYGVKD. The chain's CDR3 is CAISDTQETQYF. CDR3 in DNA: TGTGCCATCTCGGACACCCAAGAGACCCAGTACTTC.

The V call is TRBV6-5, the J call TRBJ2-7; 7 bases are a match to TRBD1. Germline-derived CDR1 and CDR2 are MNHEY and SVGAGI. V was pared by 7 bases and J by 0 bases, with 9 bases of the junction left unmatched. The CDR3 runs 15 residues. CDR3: CASKGDSRSSYEQYF. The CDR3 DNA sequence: TGTGCCAGCAAAGGGGACAGCCGGTCCTCCTACGAGCAGTACTTC.

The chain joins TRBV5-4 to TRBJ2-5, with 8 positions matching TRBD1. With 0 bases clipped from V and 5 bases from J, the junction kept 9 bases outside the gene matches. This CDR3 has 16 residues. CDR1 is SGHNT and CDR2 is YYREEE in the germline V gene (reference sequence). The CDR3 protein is CASSLVSTRGRETQYF. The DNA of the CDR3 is TGTGCCAGCAGCTTGGTTTCGACCAGGGGGCGGGAGACCCAGTACTTC.

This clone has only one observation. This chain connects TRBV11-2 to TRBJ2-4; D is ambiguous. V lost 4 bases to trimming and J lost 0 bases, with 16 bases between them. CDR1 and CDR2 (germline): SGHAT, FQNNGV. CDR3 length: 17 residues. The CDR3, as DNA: TGTGCCAGCAGCTCAAAGACTTCGCTTCTAGCCAAAAACATTCAGTACTTC. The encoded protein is CASSSKTSLLAKNIQYF.

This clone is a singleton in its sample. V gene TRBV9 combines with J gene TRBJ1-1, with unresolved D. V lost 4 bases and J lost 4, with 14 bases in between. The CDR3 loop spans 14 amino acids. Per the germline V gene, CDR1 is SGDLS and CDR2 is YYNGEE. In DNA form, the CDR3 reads TGTGCCAGCAGCTCCCGGGTGGGAGCCACTGAAGCTTTCTTT. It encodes CASSSRVGATEAFF.